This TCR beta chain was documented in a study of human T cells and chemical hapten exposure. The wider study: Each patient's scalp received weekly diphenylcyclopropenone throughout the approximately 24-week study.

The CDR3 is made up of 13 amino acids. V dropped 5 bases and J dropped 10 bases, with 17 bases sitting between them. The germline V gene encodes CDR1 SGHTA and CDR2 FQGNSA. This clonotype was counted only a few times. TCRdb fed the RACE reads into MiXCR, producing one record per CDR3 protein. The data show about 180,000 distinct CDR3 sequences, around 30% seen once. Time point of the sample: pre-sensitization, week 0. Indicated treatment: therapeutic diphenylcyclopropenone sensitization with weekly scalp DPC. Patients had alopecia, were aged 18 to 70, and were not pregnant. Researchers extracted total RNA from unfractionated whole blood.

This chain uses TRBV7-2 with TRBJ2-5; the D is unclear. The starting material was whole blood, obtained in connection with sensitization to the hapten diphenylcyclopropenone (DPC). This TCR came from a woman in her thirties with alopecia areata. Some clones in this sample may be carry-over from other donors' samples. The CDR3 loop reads CASSLSLGRNQYF. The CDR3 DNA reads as TGTGCCAGCAGCCTCTCTCTAGGGCGGAACCAGTACTTC.